These 32 T cell receptor beta chains originate from one sample sequenced in a study of CD8 T cells in Susac syndrome. After extraction with the RNeasy kit, about 0.45 to 1 ug of the RNA was reverse transcribed using random hexamers. From the immunoSEQ multiplex PCR reads, TCRdb called clonotypes with MiXCR, one entry per CDR3 protein. The sample has approximately 220,000 distinct CDR3 sequences, roughly 94% seen once. Specimen: CD4+ T cells from PBMCs. These TCRs come from a human donor with multiple sclerosis.

The chain combines TRBV20-1 with TRBJ2-5; D possibly corresponds to TRBD1 (5 bases). The CDR3 runs to 13 residues. Germline CDR1 is DFQATT and CDR2 is SNEGSKA (reference sequence). The germline V and J ends were trimmed by 6 bases and 3 bases, with 14 bases remaining between them. The CDR3 DNA follows: TGCAGTGCCGTACTTCTAGGGGAAGAGACCCAGTACTTC. Amino acids: CSAVLLGEETQYF.

V and J are TRBV29-1 and TRBJ2-3, with D possibly being TRBD2 (5 bases). V lost 4 bases to trimming and J lost 2 bases, with 10 bases between them. Germline CDR1 is SQVTM and CDR2 is ANQGSEA. The length of the CDR3 is 13 residues. CDR3 loop: CSVGTDITDTQYF. CDR3 nucleotide sequence: TGCAGCGTTGGGACTGATATCACAGATACGCAGTATTTT.

This sequence joins TRBV15 and TRBJ2-2; 13 nucleotides agree with TRBD2. The junction had 1 base not matched to a gene; V was cut back by 3 bases and J by 6 bases. The CDR3 length is 15 residues. Germline CDR1 and CDR2: LNHNV and YYDKDF (reference sequence). CDR3 amino acids: CATSSGTSGAGELFF. CDR3 DNA: TGTGCCACCAGCAGCGGGACTAGCGGGGCCGGGGAGCTGTTTTTT.

The chain employs TRBV18 and TRBJ2-3, with D unresolved. Germline V gene lookup returns CDR1 KGHSH and CDR2 LQKENI. The CDR3 totals 15 residues. V was shortened by 0 bases and J by 0 bases, with 7 bases between the two germline ends. CDR3 sequence reads: CASSPPVASTDTQYF. The DNA for the CDR3 is TGTGCCAGCTCACCACCTGTCGCTAGCACAGATACGCAGTATTTT.

The chain joins TRBV29-1 to TRBJ1-2; D is ambiguous. The V gene lost 4 bases and the J gene lost 6 bases, with 9 bases spanning the gap. The germline V gene encodes CDR1 SQVTM and CDR2 ANQGSEA. The CDR3 runs to 11 residues. The CDR3, as DNA: TGCAGCGTTGGTGGATTCGATGGCTACACCTTC. Translation gives CSVGGFDGYTF.

This rearrangement joins TRBV3-1 to TRBJ1-2; D unclear. The CDR3 is made up of 13 amino acids. Germline assignment: CDR1 LGHDT and CDR2 YNNKEL (reference sequence). The V and J ends lost 4 bases and 4 bases respectively, with 10 bases between them. The CDR3 loop is CASSPPDRYGYTF. In DNA form, the CDR3 reads TGTGCCAGCAGCCCACCAGACCGCTATGGCTACACCTTC.

The chain couples TRBV13 to TRBJ1-1; TRBD1 matches at 7 bases. The ends lost 4 bases at V and 4 bases at J; junction bases unmatched: 3. Germline V gene data show CDR1 as PRHDT and CDR2 as FYEKMQ (reference sequence). The length of the CDR3 is 13 residues. The CDR3 DNA reads as TGTGCCAGCAGCTACGACAGGGCCACTGAAGCTTTCTTT. Translating gives CASSYDRATEAFF.

The chain carries TRBV20-1 and TRBJ2-3; no firm D call. Germline CDR1 is DFQATT and CDR2 is SNEGSKA (reference sequence). V was cut by 0 bases and J by 2 bases, with 12 bases left in between. This CDR3 is built from 15 residues. The CDR3 protein is CSARDLTTYTDTQYF. The CDR3 DNA reads as TGCAGTGCTAGAGATCTAACTACCTACACAGATACGCAGTATTTT.

This clonotype was seen a single time. The rearrangement uses TRBV20-1 and TRBJ1-2, with D possibly matching TRBD1 (5 bases). Deletions cut 3 bases from V and 3 bases from J, with 11 bases between. The V gene's germline CDR1 is DFQATT and CDR2 SNEGSKA (reference sequence). CDR3 size: 13 residues. For the CDR3, the DNA is TGCAGTGCTAGCGGAGGGGTAGACTATGGCTACACCTTC. Amino acids: CSASGGVDYGYTF.

The chain employs TRBV9 and TRBJ1-6, with D maybe TRBD1 (5 bases). The CDR3 length is 15 residues. Trimming shortened V by 4 bases and J by 6 bases, and 14 bases separated the two germline ends. Germline loops: CDR1 SGDLS, CDR2 YYNGEE. The CDR3 DNA sequence: TGTGCCAGCAGCTCCCGGACGGGGACTAATTCACCCCTCCACTTT. It specifies CASSSRTGTNSPLHF.

This chain links TRBV5-1 with TRBJ2-3; D is possibly TRBD1 or TRBD2 (6 bases each). Trimming stripped 6 bases from V and 2 bases from J, with 10 bases between. Germline V lookup: CDR1 SGHRS, CDR2 YFSETQ. CDR3 length equals 13 residues. Written as DNA, the CDR3 is TGCGCCAGCACAAGGGGGGACACAGATACGCAGTATTTT. It yields the protein CASTRGDTDTQYF.

The rearrangement uses TRBV27 and TRBJ2-2; weak D call: TRBD1 (6 bases). The V and J ends lost 5 bases and 6 bases respectively, with 22 bases between them. CDR3 length: 17 amino acids. CDR1 is MNHEY, CDR2 SMNVEV, per germline (reference sequence). As DNA, the CDR3 is TGTGCCAGCAGTCCGCTGGGGGCTCCCGAATTGGCCGGGGAGCTGTTTTTT. It translates to CASSPLGAPELAGELFF.

In its sample, this clonotype was seen a few times. The V and J genes are TRBV20-1 and TRBJ1-2, with TRBD1 as a possible D gene (5 bases). Germline V gives CDR1 DFQATT, CDR2 SNEGSKA (reference sequence). The CDR3 totals 13 residues. V was cut by 5 bases and J by 2 bases, with 12 bases left in between. The CDR3 spells CSAYDRANYGYTF. The CDR3 coding sequence is TGCAGTGCTTACGACAGAGCGAACTATGGCTACACCTTC.

The V and J genes are TRBV4-1 and TRBJ1-2; 9 nucleotides match TRBD1. CDR3 size: 14 residues. Germline-derived CDR1 and CDR2 are MGHRA and YSYEKL. J was trimmed by 6 bases and V by 4 bases; bases with no gene match: 6. The CDR3 DNA sequence: TGCGCCAGCAGCCTAATCGGGACAGGGAATGGCTACACCTTC. Translated: CASSLIGTGNGYTF.

This chain links TRBV12-3 or TRBV12-4 with TRBJ1-5; perhaps TRBD1 as D (6 bases). Trimming left V 3 bases short and J 7 bases short, with 10 bases between. There are 13 residues in the CDR3. The CDR3, as DNA: TGTGCCAGCAGTTTTGGGGGCGTCCAGCCCCAGCATTTT. This gives the protein CASSFGGVQPQHF.

The chain uses TRBV2 and TRBJ2-1, with 13 positions matching TRBD2. Germline loops: CDR1 SNHLY, CDR2 FYNNEI. The CDR3 covers 15 residues. The V gene end was trimmed by 5 bases and the J gene end by 4 bases; junction bases not matched to a gene: 2. CDR3: CASSQLAGGYNEQFF. CDR3 bases: TGTGCCAGCAGTCAACTAGCGGGGGGGTACAATGAGCAGTTCTTC.

This clonotype was found a few times. The chain recombines TRBV15 with TRBJ2-7; D ambiguous. V lost 0 bases and J 2 bases, leaving 8 bases between the germline ends. CDR3 length: 14 amino acids. Germline CDR1 and CDR2: LNHNV and YYDKDF (reference sequence). In DNA form, the CDR3 reads TGTGCCACCAGCAGAGATCCCGGGCCCTACGAGCAGTACTTC. Translation gives CATSRDPGPYEQYF.

The V and J genes are TRBV20-1 and TRBJ1-2; no reliable D call. Germline V lookup: CDR1 DFQATT, CDR2 SNEGSKA (reference sequence). Deletions cut 5 bases from V and 4 bases from J, with 5 bases between. The CDR3 contains 10 residues. The CDR3 DNA follows: TGCAGTGCTTTCGGCTATGGCTACACCTTC. This sequence encodes CSAFGYGYTF.

The CDR3 here is CASSLNPQGLEAFF. CDR3 nucleotides: TGTGCCAGCAGCTTAAACCCACAGGGTTTGGAAGCTTTCTTT. J is TRBJ1-1 and V is TRBV7-8; possibly TRBD1 for D (6 bases). Germline CDR1 reads SGHVS; CDR2 reads FQNEAQ. Trimming removed 2 bases from V and 8 bases from J, with 15 bases in between. The CDR3 spans 14 residues.

CDR3 DNA: TGCAGTGCAAGACCCGGGGGTGGCACCGGGGAGCTGTTTTTT. Translated: CSARPGGGTGELFF. The chain joins TRBV20-1 to TRBJ2-2; tentatively, D is TRBD2 (6 bases). The germline V gene encodes CDR1 DFQATT and CDR2 SNEGSKA (reference sequence). This CDR3 region has 14 residues. V lost 6 bases and J 4 bases, leaving 15 bases between the germline ends.

This sequence joins TRBV6-1 and TRBJ1-5; no reliable D call. The CDR3 length is 14 residues. In germline, CDR1 is MNHNS, CDR2 SASEGT. V was shortened by 1 base and J by 7 bases, with 11 bases between the two germline ends. CDR3 protein: CASSEGGLLQPQHF. The DNA for the CDR3 is TGTGCCAGCAGTGAAGGAGGGTTGCTACAGCCCCAGCATTTT.

V gene TRBV9 combines with J gene TRBJ2-1; TRBD2 agrees at 9 bases. The CDR3 consists of 13 residues. The J segment lost 8 bases and the V segment lost 7 bases, leaving 7 bases of the junction unmatched. Germline lookup yields CDR1 SGDLS and CDR2 YYNGEE. The CDR3 sequence: CASSGTSRDEQFF. The CDR3 bases are TGTGCCAGCTCAGGGACTAGCAGGGATGAGCAGTTCTTC.

The rearrangement links TRBV14 to TRBJ1-1; D not resolved. The germline V gene has CDR1 SGHDN and CDR2 FVKESK. The length of the CDR3 is 13 residues. V was shortened by 1 base and J by 4 bases, with 7 bases between the two germline ends. As DNA, the CDR3 is TGTGCCAGCAGCCAAGCGGTCAGCACTGAAGCTTTCTTT. It is translated as CASSQAVSTEAFF.

The gene calls are TRBV3-1 and TRBJ1-5; D remains unclear. V lost 1 base to trimming and J lost 0 bases, with 7 bases between them. This CDR3 contains 15 residues. Germline V gene lookup returns CDR1 LGHDT and CDR2 YNNKEL (reference sequence). The CDR3: CASSQAGNSNQPQHF. Here the CDR3 DNA reads TGTGCCAGCAGCCAAGCGGGGAATAGCAATCAGCCCCAGCATTTT.

The chain couples TRBV7-9 to TRBJ2-3, with D possibly TRBD2 on 5 matching bases. The CDR3 has 15 amino acids. Trimming took off 1 base at V and 2 bases at J, with 10 bases between the two ends. Germline V lookup: CDR1 SEHNR, CDR2 FQNEAQ (reference sequence). CDR3 sequence reads: CASSLGDGNTDTQYF. The CDR3 coding sequence is TGTGCCAGCAGCTTAGGAGACGGGAACACAGATACGCAGTATTTT.

The genes are TRBV7-8 and TRBJ2-7, with TRBD1 identical over 7 bases. The CDR3 runs 15 residues. Germline CDR1 is SGHVS and CDR2 is FQNEAQ. The J segment lost 3 bases and the V segment lost 5 bases, leaving 10 bases of the junction unmatched. For the CDR3, the DNA is TGTGCCAGCAGCCCAGGCGTACAGGGGATCTACGAGCAGTACGTC. Protein sequence: CASSPGVQGIYEQYV.

The chain couples TRBV6-1 to TRBJ2-7; perhaps TRBD2 as D (6 bases). Germline loops: CDR1 MNHNS, CDR2 SASEGT. The CDR3 totals 13 residues. Deletions cut 8 bases from V and 4 bases from J, with 15 bases between. This CDR3 reads CASGGQAGYEQYF. The CDR3 DNA reads TGTGCCAGCGGCGGTCAGGCGGGGTACGAGCAGTACTTC.

This chain joins TRBV11-2 and TRBJ2-5; D not certain. Germline V gene data show CDR1 as SGHAT and CDR2 as FQNNGV. CDR3 length: 14 amino acids. V lost 5 bases and J lost 4, with 14 bases in between. The CDR3 spells CASSPWVYIETQYF. CDR3 sequence (DNA): TGTGCCAGCAGCCCCTGGGTCTATATAGAGACCCAGTACTTC.

Points on this clonotype: An end of the junction differs from the germline gene, which may be a read error. The chain uses TRBV12-3 or TRBV12-4 and TRBJ1-1; D not certain. The length of the CDR3 is 13 residues. As DNA, the CDR3 is TGTGCCAGCAGTTTAGGCTTCGCCCCTGAGGCTTTCTTT. The encoded protein is CASSLGFAPEAFF.

CDR3 DNA: TGCAGCGTTGAAAAGGGCTACAAAAACATTCAGTACTTC. Amino acids: CSVEKGYKNIQYF. The rearrangement links TRBV29-1 to TRBJ2-4, with unresolved D. The V end lost 2 bases, the J end lost 3 bases, and 8 bases lay between the germline ends. Per the germline V gene, CDR1 is SQVTM and CDR2 is ANQGSEA. The CDR3 has 13 amino acids. Looking up the rest from reference TRBV29-1 and TRBJ2-4 gives the full variable domain: SAVISQKPSRDICQRGTSLTIQCQVDSQVTMMFWYRQQPGQSLTLIATANQGSEATYESGFVIDKFPISRPNLTFSTLTVSNMSPEDSSIYLCSVEKGYKNIQYFGAGTRLSVL.

The chain is built from TRBV14 and TRBJ1-2, with D unclear. Germline-derived CDR1 and CDR2 are SGHDN and FVKESK. V was cut by 1 base and J by 4 bases, with 10 bases left in between. The CDR3 spans 14 residues. CDR3 sequence (DNA): TGTGCCAGCAGCCAAGGGCGGCAGTCCTATGGCTACACCTTC. Residues: CASSQGRQSYGYTF.

The genes are TRBV19 and TRBJ2-1; 7 nucleotides align to TRBD2. Germline values: CDR1 LNHDA, CDR2 SQIVND (reference sequence). Unmatched junction bases numbered 5, after V lost 3 bases and J lost 15 bases. The CDR3 totals 11 residues. The CDR3 loop is CASSIGEGRFF. CDR3 nucleotide sequence: TGTGCCAGTAGTATTGGGGAGGGCCGGTTCTTC. The full variable domain, in which reference TRBV19 and TRBJ2-1 provide the parts outside the CDR3, is DGGITQSPKYLFRKEGQNVTLSCEQNLNHDAMYWYRQDPGQGLRLIYYSQIVNDFQKGDIAEGYSVSREKKESFPLTVTSAQKNPTAFYLCASSIGEGRFFGPGTRLTVL.